These T cell receptor beta chains were read from a single sample in a study of T cell repertoires in cytomegalovirus infection. Via MiXCR, TCRdb re-called the reads, giving one row per CDR3 protein. Among roughly 720,000 distinct CDR3 sequences, roughly a third were seen once, and the ten largest hold 2.5% to 3.5%. The sample taken for sequencing was PBMCs. Source of these receptors: a human donor in good health (CMV status not recorded). Some clones in this sample may be carry-over from other donors' samples. Both conserved end residues are part of each CDR3. Fields, in order: V gene, J gene, D gene, clone size, CDR3 DNA, CDR3 protein. A D gene is named only where the DNA matches it firmly. Clone size is given for some rows only: seen once, a few or many times, or a class if the clone is expanded.

TRBV24-1	TRBJ1-1	-	few	TGTGCCACCAGATCAACAGGGAGCACTGAAGCTTTCTTT	CATRSTGSTEAFF
TRBV7-8	TRBJ2-7	TRBD1	few	TGTGCCAGCAGCTCGGACAGGAGCTCCTACGAGCAGTACTTC	CASSSDRSSYEQYF
TRBV15	TRBJ1-1	-	few	TGTGCCACCAGCAGTAATAGACTTGAAGCTTTCTTT	CATSSNRLEAFF
TRBV7-6	TRBJ1-5	-	many	TGTGCCAGCAGCTTATTTTCAGCTGAGGAGAGCAATCAGCCCCAGCATTTT	CASSLFSAEESNQPQHF
TRBV10-3	TRBJ1-2	TRBD1	few	TGTGCCATCAACAGGGGGGATGGCTACACCTTC	CAINRGDGYTF
TRBV7-9	TRBJ1-2	-	few	TGTGCCAGCAGCGCTTTAAAGGGGCGGCTCGGGGGCTACACCTTC	CASSALKGRLGGYTF
TRBV10-3	TRBJ2-1	-	few	TGTGCCATCCAGTCCGATTTGTTCTACAATGAGCAGTTCTTC	CAIQSDLFYNEQFF
TRBV20-1	TRBJ2-7	TRBD2	-	TGCAGTGCTAGAGGTGAAGCGGGGGGGTACGAGCAGTACTTC	CSARGEAGGYEQYF
TRBV14	TRBJ2-7	TRBD2	-	TGTGCCAGCAGCCAGACTAGCGGGGACTCCTACGAGCAGTACTTC	CASSQTSGDSYEQYF
TRBV28	TRBJ2-3	-	-	TGTGCCAGCAGTTTATACCCCGCCGTTGCGTCAGATACGCAGTATTTT	CASSLYPAVASDTQYF
TRBV6-5	TRBJ2-2	TRBD1	-	TGTGCCAGCAGGACAGGGAGGGAGCTGTTTTTT	CASRTGRELFF
TRBV28	TRBJ2-7	-	-	TGTGCCAGCAGTACTATAACAGGGTCGCCCTACGAGCAGTACTTC	CASSTITGSPYEQYF
TRBV11-2	TRBJ2-1	-	-	TGTGCCAGCAGCGCCGGACAAGGTGAGCAGTTCTTC	CASSAGQGEQFF
TRBV10-3	TRBJ1-1	-	-	TGTGCCATCAGTGAGAAGGGATTTGAAGCTTTCTTT	CAISEKGFEAFF
TRBV5-1	TRBJ2-7	-	-	TGCGCCAGCAGCTTGGATTGGGATTCCTACGAGCAGTACTTC	CASSLDWDSYEQYF
TRBV28	TRBJ2-3	-	many	TGTGCCAGCAGCCGACAGCCTAACACAGATACGCAGTATTTT	CASSRQPNTDTQYF
TRBV20-1	TRBJ2-1	TRBD2	-	TGCAGTGCTGGCCAGAGACTAGCGGGAGGAGAGCAGTTCTTC	CSAGQRLAGGEQFF
TRBV7-9	TRBJ2-3	TRBD2	few	TGTGCCAGCAGCTTTTCCGGGACTAGCGGGGGCCGATCTAGCACAGATACGCAGTATTTT	CASSFSGTSGGRSSTDTQYF
TRBV11-2	TRBJ2-5	TRBD2	few	TGTGCCAGCAGCTCCTCCAGCGGGACGCAAGAGACCCAGTACTTC	CASSSSSGTQETQYF
TRBV28	TRBJ1-1	TRBD1	few	TGTGCCAGCAGTTCGGGACAGGGGGCGGTTGAAACTGAAGCTTTCTTT	CASSSGQGAVETEAFF
TRBV12-5	TRBJ1-6	-	few	TGTGCTAGTGGTTTGGGCGGAGATTCACCCCTCCACTTT	CASGLGGDSPLHF
TRBV5-6	TRBJ1-2	TRBD1	-	TGTGCCAGCAGCTTGCGGGACAGGGGGGTTACGCTCTATGGCTACACCTTC	CASSLRDRGVTLYGYTF
TRBV19	TRBJ1-5	-	-	TGTGCCAGTATTATAGTGGGCGCCCGGACCATCGCTCAGCCCCAGCATTTT	CASIIVGARTIAQPQHF
TRBV4-1	TRBJ2-7	TRBD1	-	TGCGCCATCAGCCAAGAGGGGACAGGGTTCGACGAGCAGTACTTC	CAISQEGTGFDEQYF
TRBV10-2	TRBJ2-7	-	-	TGCGCCAGCAGTACCGGGGATCTAGTCTCCTACGAGCAGTACTTC	CASSTGDLVSYEQYF
TRBV24-1	TRBJ2-2	TRBD1	-	TGTGCCACCAGTCAGACAGGGGGCGCCTCCGGGGAGCTGTTTTTT	CATSQTGGASGELFF
TRBV5-4	TRBJ1-5	TRBD1	-	TGTGCCAGCAGCCGTAAAATGGGGACAGGACGAGATCAGCCCCAGCATTTT	CASSRKMGTGRDQPQHF
TRBV15	TRBJ1-5	-	few	TGTGCCACCAGCGGGAGACGGACAAATCAGCCCCAGCATTTT	CATSGRRTNQPQHF
TRBV7-8	TRBJ2-7	-	many	TGTGCCAGCAGCCCAGGATTGGTAGGGGTCGGCCGGTTGGGCTACGAGCAGTACTTC	CASSPGLVGVGRLGYEQYF
TRBV6-1	TRBJ2-7	TRBD2	few	TGTGCCAGCAGTCCTAGCGGGAGGGCCTCCCCCCACGAGCAGTACTTC	CASSPSGRASPHEQYF
TRBV25-1	TRBJ1-4	-	-	TGTGCCAGCAGTAGAAGCGGCGGCCTAACAACTAATGAAAAACTGTTTTTT	CASSRSGGLTTNEKLFF
TRBV19	TRBJ2-5	-	-	TGTGCCAGTAGTTCCAGACCGAGCCAAGAGACCCAGTACTTC	CASSSRPSQETQYF
TRBV5-6	TRBJ2-5	TRBD2	-	TGTGCCAGCAGCTTCCCGGGACTAGCGGGATATGAGACCCAGTACTTC	CASSFPGLAGYETQYF
TRBV7-6	TRBJ2-3	TRBD2	few	TGTGCCAGCAGCCTACCTAGCGGCGCAGATACGCAGTATTTT	CASSLPSGADTQYF
TRBV7-9	TRBJ2-6	-	few	TGTGCCAGCTCGTCCCCTGGGGCCAACGTCCTGACTTTC	CASSSPGANVLTF
TRBV12-3/TRBV12-4	TRBJ1-2	-	-	TGTGCCAGCTCACAGGGATCTTTGGTCTACACCTTC	CASSQGSLVYTF
TRBV15	TRBJ1-1	-	-	TGTGCCACCAGCAGAGATCTCGGGCGGGTCCCTGAAGCTTTCTTT	CATSRDLGRVPEAFF
TRBV14	TRBJ2-3	TRBD2	-	TGTGCCAGCAGCCAAGATCTTAGGACTAGCGGGAGTTCCTGGCAGTATTTT	CASSQDLRTSGSSWQYF
TRBV4-2	TRBJ1-5	-	-	TGTGCCAGCAGCCAAGACAGATCTAATCAGCCCCAGCATTTT	CASSQDRSNQPQHF
TRBV28	TRBJ2-3	-	-	TGTGCCAGCAGTTACGACCGGGCCGCAAGGGCGGTAGATACGCAGTATTTT	CASSYDRAARAVDTQYF
TRBV30	TRBJ2-1	TRBD2	once	TGTGCCTGGGAAGGGACTAGCGGGTACAATGAGCAGTTCTTC	CAWEGTSGYNEQFF
TRBV7-9	TRBJ1-3	-	-	TGTGCCAGCAGCTTACCGGGTATCAACACCATATATTTT	CASSLPGINTIYF
TRBV14	TRBJ2-1	TRBD1	few	TGTGCCAGCAGCCATGACAGACGCCGGGACAGCCACTACAATGAGCAGTTCTTC	CASSHDRRRDSHYNEQFF
TRBV28	TRBJ2-3	-	-	TGTGCCAGCAGTTTATTGTGGGGCACAGATACGCAGTATTTT	CASSLLWGTDTQYF
TRBV28	TRBJ1-6	-	-	TGTGCCAGCAGTTTAGGTGTGACAGGTGTTCTTTCACCCCTCCACTTT	CASSLGVTGVLSPLHF